The source of this TCR beta chain is a study of T-cell reconstitution after alpha-beta-depleted transplantation in children. During its preparation, the TCRbeta library received unique molecular identifiers. In TCRdb, the PCR reads were re-called with MiXCR into one record per CDR3 protein. Found here are 350,000 to 450,000 distinct CDR3 sequences, roughly 20% of them singletons; the top ten hold approximately 3.8%. CDR3 size: 16 residues. Germline values: CDR1 LGHDT, CDR2 YNNKEL (reference sequence). Trimming left V 1 base short and J 6 bases short, with 16 bases between. This clonotype originated in a human donor who donated a stem cell graft to a child with acute myeloid leukemia. The sample in question was PBMCs from the stem cell graft donor, obtained from the stem cell graft. The chain carries TRBV3-1 and TRBJ2-1; D could derive from TRBD1 or TRBD2 (5 bases each). The CDR3 loop reads CASSQALGVVGNEQFF. DNA for the CDR3: TGTGCCAGCAGCCAAGCCCTGGGGGTAGTCGGCAATGAGCAGTTCTTC.